This T cell receptor (beta chain) was observed in a study of CD8 T cells in ankylosing spondylitis. Study observations and caveats: Peripheral blood held disease-linked clones only at relatively low frequency, and these were CD8+. Reportedly, disease-linked clones are significantly enriched in ankylosing spondylitis patients' matched synovial fluid. For ankylosing spondylitis blood, a TCR beta motif of several highly homologous variants appeared characteristic.

To note about this clonotype: The antigen is not known.

It was by quantitative 5'-RACE with molecular barcodes that TCR beta libraries were made. One entry per CDR3 protein, called by TCRdb with MiXCR from the 5' RACE reads. The sample consists of about 360,000 distinct CDR3 sequences, 20% of them appearing once. V lost 4 bases to trimming and J lost 0 bases; unmatched junction nucleotides: 7. Germline CDR1 is SGHDT and CDR2 is YYEEEE. CDR3 length: 16 residues. The sequenced sample was blood, either unsorted or a sorted T cell fraction (not recorded which). This clonotype originated in a male donor with ankylosing spondylitis or in good health (not recorded which). V usage is TRBV5-6 and J usage is TRBJ2-5; 9 nucleotides line up with TRBD2. CDR3 nucleotides: TGTGCCAGCAGCCCGATAGCGGGGGTTAACCAAGAGACCCAGTACTTC. This encodes CASSPIAGVNQETQYF.